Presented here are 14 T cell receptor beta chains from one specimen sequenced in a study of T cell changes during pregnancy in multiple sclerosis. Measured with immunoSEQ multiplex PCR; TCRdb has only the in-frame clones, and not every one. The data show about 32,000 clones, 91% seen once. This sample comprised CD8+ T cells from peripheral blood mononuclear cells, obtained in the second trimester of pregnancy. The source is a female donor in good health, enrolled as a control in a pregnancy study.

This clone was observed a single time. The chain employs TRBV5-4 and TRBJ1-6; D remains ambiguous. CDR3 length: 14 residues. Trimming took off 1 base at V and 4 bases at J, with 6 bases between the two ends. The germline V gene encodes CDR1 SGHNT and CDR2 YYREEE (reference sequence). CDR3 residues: CASSLQAYNSPLHF. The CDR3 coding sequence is TGTGCCAGCAGCTTGCAGGCTTATAATTCACCCCTCCACTTT. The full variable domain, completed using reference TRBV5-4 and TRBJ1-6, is ETGVTQSPTHLIKTRGQQVTLRCSSQSGHNTVSWYQQALGQGPQFIFQYYREEENGRGNFPPRFSGLQFPNYSSELNVNALELDDSALYLCASSLQAYNSPLHFGNGTRLTVT.

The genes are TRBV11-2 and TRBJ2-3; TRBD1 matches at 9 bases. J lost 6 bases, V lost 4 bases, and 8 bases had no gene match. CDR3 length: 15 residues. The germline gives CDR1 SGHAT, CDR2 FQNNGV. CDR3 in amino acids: CASSWDRVDFDTQYF. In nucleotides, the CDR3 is TGTGCCAGCAGCTGGGACAGGGTCGATTTTGATACGCAGTATTTT. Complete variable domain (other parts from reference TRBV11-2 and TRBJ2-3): EAGVAQSPRYKIIEKRQSVAFWCNPISGHATLYWYQQILGQGPKLLIQFQNNGVVDDSQLPKDRFSAERLKGVDSTLKIQPAKLEDSAVYLCASSWDRVDFDTQYFGPGTRLTVL.

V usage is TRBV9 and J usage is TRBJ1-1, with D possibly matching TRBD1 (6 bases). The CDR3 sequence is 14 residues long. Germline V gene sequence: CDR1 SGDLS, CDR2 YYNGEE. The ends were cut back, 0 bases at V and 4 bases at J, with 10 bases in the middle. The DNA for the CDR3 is TGTGCCAGCAGCGTAGGGGGAGGGGGCACTGAAGCTTTCTTT. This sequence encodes CASSVGGGGTEAFF.

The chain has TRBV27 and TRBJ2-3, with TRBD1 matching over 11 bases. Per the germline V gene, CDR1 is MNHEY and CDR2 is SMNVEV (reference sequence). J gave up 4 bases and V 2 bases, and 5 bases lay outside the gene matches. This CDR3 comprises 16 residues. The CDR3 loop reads CASSLVRTGGADTQYF. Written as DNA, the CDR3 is TGTGCCAGCAGTTTAGTTAGGACAGGGGGCGCAGATACGCAGTATTTT.

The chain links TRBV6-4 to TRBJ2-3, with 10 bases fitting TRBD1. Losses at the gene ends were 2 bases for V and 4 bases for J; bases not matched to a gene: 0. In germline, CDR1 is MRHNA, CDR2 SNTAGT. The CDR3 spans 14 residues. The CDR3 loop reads CASSDGQGADTQYF. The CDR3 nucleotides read TGTGCCAGCAGTGACGGACAGGGGGCAGATACGCAGTATTTT.

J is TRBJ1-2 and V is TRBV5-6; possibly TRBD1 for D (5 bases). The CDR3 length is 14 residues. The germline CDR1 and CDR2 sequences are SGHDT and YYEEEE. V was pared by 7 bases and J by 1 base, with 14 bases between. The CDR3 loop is CASGHGGSNYGYTF. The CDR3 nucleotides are TGTGCCAGCGGTCATGGGGGGAGTAACTATGGCTACACCTTC.

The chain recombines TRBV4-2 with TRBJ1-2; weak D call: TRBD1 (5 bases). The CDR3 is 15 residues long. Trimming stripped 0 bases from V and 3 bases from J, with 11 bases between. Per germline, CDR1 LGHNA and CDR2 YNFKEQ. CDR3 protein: CASSQEVVTDYGYTF. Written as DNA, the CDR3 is TGTGCCAGCAGCCAAGAAGTGGTGACAGACTATGGCTACACCTTC.

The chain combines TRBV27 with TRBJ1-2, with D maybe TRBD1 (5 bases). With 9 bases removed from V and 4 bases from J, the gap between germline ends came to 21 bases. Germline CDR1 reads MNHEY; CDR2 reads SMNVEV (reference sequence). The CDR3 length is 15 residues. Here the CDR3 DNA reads TGTGCCAGTTGGGGCCTTTTAAGGGGCAGCTATGGCTACACCTTC. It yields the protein CASWGLLRGSYGYTF.

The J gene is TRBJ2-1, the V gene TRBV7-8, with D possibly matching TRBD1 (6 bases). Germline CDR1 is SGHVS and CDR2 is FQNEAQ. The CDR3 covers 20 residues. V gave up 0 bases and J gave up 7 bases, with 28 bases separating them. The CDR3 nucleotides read TGTGCCAGCAGCTTAGCGCGGATTATTCCGACAGCCGGGACACAGAATGAGCAGTTCTTC. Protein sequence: CASSLARIIPTAGTQNEQFF.

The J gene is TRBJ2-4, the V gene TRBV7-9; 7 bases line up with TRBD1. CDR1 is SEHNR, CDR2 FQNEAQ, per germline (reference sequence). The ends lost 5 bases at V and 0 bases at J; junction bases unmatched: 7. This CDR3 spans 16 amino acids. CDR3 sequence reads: CASSPTGDLAKNIQYF. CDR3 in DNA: TGTGCCAGCAGCCCCACAGGGGATCTAGCCAAAAACATTCAGTACTTC.

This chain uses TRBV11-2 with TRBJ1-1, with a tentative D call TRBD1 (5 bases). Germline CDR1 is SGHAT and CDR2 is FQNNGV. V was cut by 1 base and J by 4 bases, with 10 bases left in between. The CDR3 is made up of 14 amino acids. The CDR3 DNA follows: TGTGCCAGCAGCTTAGGGGGGAGGAGCACTGAAGCTTTCTTT. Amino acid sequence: CASSLGGRSTEAFF. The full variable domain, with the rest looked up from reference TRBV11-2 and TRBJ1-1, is EAGVAQSPRYKIIEKRQSVAFWCNPISGHATLYWYQQILGQGPKLLIQFQNNGVVDDSQLPKDRFSAERLKGVDSTLKIQPAKLEDSAVYLCASSLGGRSTEAFFGQGTRLTVV.

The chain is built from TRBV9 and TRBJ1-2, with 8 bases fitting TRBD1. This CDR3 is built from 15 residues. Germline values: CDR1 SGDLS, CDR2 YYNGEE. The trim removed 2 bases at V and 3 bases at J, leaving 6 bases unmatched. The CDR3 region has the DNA TGTGCCAGCAGCGTGGACAGGGCGCCGGACTATGGCTACACCTTC. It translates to CASSVDRAPDYGYTF.

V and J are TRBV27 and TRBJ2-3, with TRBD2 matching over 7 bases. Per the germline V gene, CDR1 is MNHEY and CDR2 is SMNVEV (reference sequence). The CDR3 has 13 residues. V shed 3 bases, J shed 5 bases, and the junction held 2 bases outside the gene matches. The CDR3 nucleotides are TGTGCCAGCAGTTTGGGGAGGGAAGATACGCAGTATTTT. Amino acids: CASSLGREDTQYF.

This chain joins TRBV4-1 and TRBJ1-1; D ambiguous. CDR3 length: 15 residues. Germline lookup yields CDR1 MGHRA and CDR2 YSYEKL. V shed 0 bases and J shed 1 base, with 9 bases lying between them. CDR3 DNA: TGCGCCAGCAGCCAAGATCATCGGGGGAACACTGAAGCTTTCTTT. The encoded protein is CASSQDHRGNTEAFF.